What follows are 17 T cell receptor beta chains derived from one specimen sequenced in a study of T cell responses to AZD1222 COVID-19 vaccine (dated by TCRdb to the early 2020s). This specimen's time point label, per the study, means: baseline before first vaccination. The protocol used for the library was the immunoSEQ multiplex PCR assay. TCRdb obtained this table from immuneACCESS and retained in-frame rearrangements with V and J assigned. These tables miss some clones; where compared with another copy, unresolved V genes account for less than half of the shortfall, and the remainder is unexplained. The sample data list approximately 140,000 clones, and around 89% of these were observed just once. The top ten clones comprise 4.5% to 6.5% of the sample. The sample in question was peripheral blood, obtained on day 0 of AZD1222 vaccination. Receptors originate from an adult in good health.

The chain carries TRBV3-1 (or the pseudogene TRBV3-2) and TRBJ1-3; no firm D call. CDR3 size: 16 residues. Deletions cut 5 bases from V and 2 bases from J, with 16 bases between. Germline V gives CDR1 LGHDT, CDR2 YNNKEL (reference sequence). The CDR3 DNA is TGTGCCAGCAGCGTTTTAACCGGCCTCCCTGGAAACACCATATATTTT. This sequence encodes CASSVLTGLPGNTIYF.

The V gene is TRBV6-5, the J gene TRBJ2-7, with D perhaps matching TRBD2 (7 bases). CDR3 size: 14 residues. The V and J ends lost 0 bases and 6 bases respectively, with 12 bases between them. Germline CDR1 reads MNHEY; CDR2 reads SVGAGI. The CDR3, as DNA: TGTGCCAGCAGTTACTCGAATAGGGGGGGCGAGCAGTACTTC. Its translation: CASSYSNRGGEQYF.

The V call is TRBV7-2, the J call TRBJ2-3; 9 nucleotides line up with TRBD2. Unmatched junction bases numbered 12, after V lost 2 bases and J lost 3 bases. This CDR3 region has 18 residues. Germline loops: CDR1 SGHTA, CDR2 FQGNSA. For the CDR3, the DNA is TGTGCCAGCAGCTTAACAGCGGGAGGCGGCGGTTATACAGATACGCAGTATTTT. This sequence encodes CASSLTAGGGGYTDTQYF.

This chain links TRBV20-1 with TRBJ1-5, with D unresolved. CDR3 length: 13 residues. Trimming took off 3 bases at V and 0 bases at J, with 6 bases between the two ends. Germline assignment: CDR1 DFQATT and CDR2 SNEGSKA (reference sequence). CDR3 amino acids: CSASSFSNQPQHF. CDR3 DNA sequence: TGCAGTGCTAGTAGCTTTAGCAATCAGCCCCAGCATTTT.

This clone is categorized as medium-sized. Other DNA sequences in the sample encode the same CDR3. This chain links TRBV19 with TRBJ2-1, with D possibly being TRBD1 or TRBD2 (5 bases each). Trimming removed 1 base from V and 8 bases from J, with 9 bases in between. This CDR3 is built from 13 residues. Germline assignment: CDR1 LNHDA and CDR2 SQIVND (reference sequence). CDR3 DNA: TGTGCCAGTAGTATAGGCTGGGACGATGAGCAGTTCTTC. It yields the protein CASSIGWDDEQFF.

This clone was seen just once. The gene calls are TRBV5-8 and TRBJ2-7; D not resolved. CDR1 SGHTS and CDR2 YDEGEE come from the germline V gene. Trimming stripped 0 bases from V and 6 bases from J, with 7 bases between. The CDR3 is 12 amino acids. Here the CDR3 DNA reads TGTGCCAGCAGCTTGGAAGTGGGCGAGCAGTACTTC. Amino acid sequence: CASSLEVGEQYF.

The CDR3 bases are TGTGCCAGCAGTTTACGCCCCCTAGCGGGAGGAGGGTACGAGCAGTACTTC. It codes for CASSLRPLAGGGYEQYF. The chain has TRBV28 and TRBJ2-7, with 11 nucleotides matching TRBD2. The CDR3 totals 17 residues. With V trimmed by 2 bases and J by 4 bases, 10 bases remained unmatched. Germline V gene sequence: CDR1 MDHEN, CDR2 SYDVKM.

V usage is TRBV6-2 or TRBV6-3 and J usage is TRBJ2-1; weak D call: TRBD1 (6 bases). V was trimmed by 5 bases and J by 9 bases, leaving 17 bases between them. Germline assignment: CDR1 MNHEY and CDR2 SVGEGT. The length of the CDR3 is 14 residues. The CDR3 is CASSTLSGAFEQFF. The CDR3 DNA follows: TGTGCCAGCAGTACCTTATCAGGGGCATTTGAGCAGTTCTTC.

The chain links TRBV27 to TRBJ1-5, with 8 bases fitting TRBD1. V was pared by 5 bases and J by 9 bases, with 6 bases of the junction left unmatched. Germline CDR1 reads MNHEY; CDR2 reads SMNVEV (reference sequence). This CDR3 spans 13 amino acids. The CDR3 DNA reads as TGTGCCAGCAGTCCGGACAGGGCGCGGCCCCAGCATTTT. Its translation is CASSPDRARPQHF.

The chain joins TRBV30 to TRBJ2-5; D might be TRBD1 or TRBD2, each matching 5 bases. CDR1 is GTSNPN, CDR2 SVGIG, per germline (reference sequence). This CDR3 comprises 15 residues. V was trimmed by 1 base and J by 7 bases, leaving 19 bases between them. CDR3 loop: CAWSGGTRYLGTQYF. CDR3 coding DNA: TGTGCCTGGAGTGGAGGGACCCGATATTTGGGGACCCAGTACTTC.

V usage is TRBV7-2 and J usage is TRBJ1-5; D is perhaps TRBD1 (5 bases). V dropped 1 base and J dropped 3 bases, with 10 bases sitting between them. Germline CDR1 SGHTA, CDR2 FQGNSA. The CDR3 has 15 amino acids. The CDR3 reads CASSLEPGLNQPQHF. DNA of the CDR3: TGTGCCAGCAGCTTAGAGCCGGGACTCAATCAGCCCCAGCATTTT.

V usage is TRBV6-4 and J usage is TRBJ2-1, with TRBD2 identical over 10 bases. The CDR3 extends over 14 amino acids. Germline V gene data show CDR1 as MRHNA and CDR2 as SNTAGT. V shed 4 bases, J shed 8 bases, and the junction held 5 bases outside the gene matches. The CDR3 sequence: CASSGASGGDEQFF. CDR3 DNA sequence: TGTGCCAGCAGTGGGGCTAGCGGGGGCGATGAGCAGTTCTTC.

This chain connects TRBV7-2 to TRBJ2-1; 7 bases agree with TRBD2. The CDR3 has 17 amino acids. J gave up 4 bases and V 2 bases, and 11 bases lay outside the gene matches. CDR1 is SGHTA, CDR2 FQGNSA, per germline. The CDR3 DNA follows: TGTGCCAGCAGCTTAACTCGACCGGGACTACCTTACAATGAGCAGTTCTTC. Protein: CASSLTRPGLPYNEQFF.

This clone was counted a few times. This chain joins TRBV6-5 and TRBJ1-6; D may be TRBD1 (6 bases). The CDR3 extends over 14 amino acids. Germline V gives CDR1 MNHEY, CDR2 SVGAGI. V dropped 5 bases and J dropped 7 bases, with 12 bases sitting between them. CDR3 region: CASSTGWRNSPLHF. CDR3 bases: TGTGCCAGCAGTACAGGGTGGAGGAATTCACCCCTCCACTTT.

J is TRBJ1-2 and V is TRBV28; 12 bases are a match to TRBD1. The V gene's germline CDR1 is MDHEN and CDR2 SYDVKM. The CDR3 covers 14 residues. The junction had 6 bases not matched to a gene; V was cut back by 6 bases and J by 7 bases. Here the CDR3 reads CASRPGQGARGYTF. The CDR3 DNA is TGTGCCAGCAGGCCGGGACAGGGGGCTCGTGGCTACACCTTC.

This clone was observed a single time. V gene TRBV5-1 combines with J gene TRBJ1-1, with a possible D match to TRBD1 (6 bases). Germline CDR1 reads SGHRS; CDR2 reads YFSETQ. The CDR3 has 15 amino acids. V lost 0 bases to trimming and J lost 3 bases, with 12 bases between them. CDR3 sequence (DNA): TGCGCCAGCAGCTTGGCCGTGGGGGCGGACACTGAAGCTTTCTTT. The encoded protein is CASSLAVGADTEAFF.

The chain joins TRBV11-1 to TRBJ2-3; D ambiguous. This CDR3 contains 13 residues. V gave up 2 bases and J gave up 2 bases, with 5 bases separating them. Looked up from germline, CDR1 is SGHAT and CDR2 is FQDESV (reference sequence). The CDR3 nucleotides are TGTGCCAGCAGCTTAAGGAACACAGATACGCAGTATTTT. Residues: CASSLRNTDTQYF.